The 27 T cell receptor beta chains below all came from one sample that was sequenced in a study of PD-1 blockade in classical Hodgkin lymphoma. Sequencing was performed with immunoSEQ multiplex PCR; in TCRdb, only in-frame clones are kept and a portion is missing. The data contain some 93,000 clones, more than 80% of them singletons. Time point here: cycle 4 day 1 (C4D1), after 6 weeks of nivolumab. Every patient had relapsed following autologous stem cell transplantation, and cohorts differed in brentuximab vedotin exposure. The sample consisted of peripheral blood mononuclear cells (PBMCs), taken before the fourth cycle of nivolumab. The source is a human donor with classical Hodgkin lymphoma.

The J gene is TRBJ1-2, the V gene TRBV9, with D maybe TRBD1 (6 bases). This CDR3 region has 13 residues. In germline, CDR1 is SGDLS, CDR2 YYNGEE. Trimming removed 4 bases at V and 4 bases at J, with 11 bases between. The CDR3 is CASSPRTAYGYTF. The CDR3 DNA follows: TGTGCCAGCAGCCCCCGGACAGCCTATGGCTACACCTTC. The whole variable domain, filled in from reference TRBV9 and TRBJ1-2, reads DSGVTQTPKHLITATGQRVTLRCSPRSGDLSVYWYQQSLDQGLQFLIQYYNGEERAKGNILERFSAQQFPDLHSELNLSSLELGDSALYFCASSPRTAYGYTFGSGTRLTVV.

CDR3 nucleotides: TGTGCCAGCAGCACGGGCCCCCGGGAGCAGTTCTTC. This translates into CASSTGPREQFF. V gene TRBV11-3 combines with J gene TRBJ2-1, with D unresolved. The CDR3 is 12 residues long. Germline-derived CDR1 and CDR2 are SGHNT and YENEEA. Trimming stripped 5 bases from V and 10 bases from J, with 12 bases between.

The chain employs TRBV6-5 and TRBJ2-6; maybe TRBD1 (5 bases). Germline CDR1 reads MNHEY; CDR2 reads SVGAGI. The CDR3 length is 15 residues. V was cut by 6 bases and J by 4 bases, with 13 bases left in between. In DNA form, the CDR3 reads TGTGCCAGCAGCCGCACATGGACAGGGGCCAACGTCCTGACTTTC. Protein: CASSRTWTGANVLTF.

The gene calls are TRBV4-3 and TRBJ2-1; 12 bases are shared with TRBD2. The CDR3 covers 15 residues. Losses at the gene ends were 4 bases for V and 2 bases for J; bases not matched to a gene: 0. The germline V gene encodes CDR1 LGHNA and CDR2 YSLEER. The CDR3 reads CASSRTSGTYNEQFF. In DNA form, the CDR3 reads TGCGCCAGCAGCCGGACTAGCGGGACCTACAATGAGCAGTTCTTC.

The chain recombines TRBV7-2 with TRBJ2-5; TRBD1 matches 8 bases. There are 15 residues in the CDR3. The germline CDR1 and CDR2 sequences are SGHTA and FQGNSA. V lost 5 bases and J lost 4; bases outside the gene matches: 9. This CDR3 reads CASSRLGQGGETQYF. DNA of the CDR3: TGTGCCAGCAGCCGACTCGGACAGGGTGGAGAGACCCAGTACTTC.

The chain recombines TRBV19 with TRBJ2-2, with D unclear. This CDR3 is 13 amino acids long. Trimming left V 6 bases short and J 6 bases short, with 11 bases between. Germline values: CDR1 LNHDA, CDR2 SQIVND (reference sequence). The CDR3 sequence: CASSLIPSGELFF. The CDR3 nucleotides are TGTGCCAGTAGCCTTATCCCGTCCGGGGAGCTGTTTTTT.

This clone is a singleton in its sample. The V and J genes are TRBV11-3 and TRBJ2-3, with D tentatively TRBD2 (6 bases). Looked up from germline, CDR1 is SGHNT and CDR2 is YENEEA. This CDR3 is 13 amino acids long. Deletions cut 1 base from V and 9 bases from J, with 11 bases between. Here the CDR3 DNA reads TGTGCCAGCAGCTTAGTGGGTAGCGGCACGCAGTATTTT. It encodes CASSLVGSGTQYF. Full variable domain (remainder filled in from reference TRBV11-3 and TRBJ2-3): EAGVVQSPRYKIIEKKQPVAFWCNPISGHNTLYWYLQNLGQGPELLIRYENEEAVDDSQLPKDRFSAERLKGVDSTLKIQPAELGDSAVYLCASSLVGSGTQYFGPGTRLTVL.

The chain employs TRBV27 and TRBJ1-5; D is possibly TRBD1 (5 bases). CDR1 and CDR2 (germline): MNHEY, SMNVEV (reference sequence). V was cut by 2 bases and J by 5 bases, with 10 bases left in between. The CDR3 loop spans 14 amino acids. The CDR3: CASSLMEGYQPQHF. CDR3 sequence (DNA): TGTGCCAGCAGTTTAATGGAGGGGTATCAGCCCCAGCATTTT.

V and J are TRBV11-3 and TRBJ2-2; 9 bases agree with TRBD1. There are 15 residues in the CDR3. The junction had 4 bases not matched to a gene; V was cut back by 1 base and J by 7 bases. Germline lookup yields CDR1 SGHNT and CDR2 YENEEA. The CDR3: CASSLGGTGFGELFF. The CDR3 region has the DNA TGTGCCAGCAGCTTAGGAGGGACAGGGTTCGGGGAGCTGTTTTTT.

The chain joins TRBV21-1 to TRBJ1-2. TRBV21-1 is listed as a pseudogene. There are 16 residues in the CDR3. The CDR3 reads CASSTRVGIPLLGYTF. CDR3 DNA sequence: TGTGCCAGCAGCACACGGGTGGGGATACCACTCCTTGGCTACACCTTC.

This chain connects TRBV19 to TRBJ1-5; unclear D gene. The CDR3 has 13 residues. The germline CDR1 and CDR2 sequences are LNHDA and SQIVND (reference sequence). The germline V and J ends were trimmed by 6 bases and 10 bases, with 16 bases remaining between them. The CDR3 sequence: CASSPDGSIPQHF. In DNA, the CDR3 is TGTGCCAGTAGCCCCGATGGATCGATACCCCAGCATTTT. Drawing the rest from reference TRBV19 and TRBJ1-5, the complete variable domain is DGGITQSPKYLFRKEGQNVTLSCEQNLNHDAMYWYRQDPGQGLRLIYYSQIVNDFQKGDIAEGYSVSREKKESFPLTVTSAQKNPTAFYLCASSPDGSIPQHFGDGTRLSIL.

This clone was seen only once. V gene TRBV5-4 combines with J gene TRBJ2-7; D not certain. CDR1 and CDR2 (germline): SGHNT, YYREEE (reference sequence). The CDR3 contains 12 residues. V gave up 4 bases and J gave up 7 bases, with 12 bases separating them. The chain's CDR3 is CASSPHLGEQYF. The CDR3 bases are TGTGCCAGCAGCCCCCACCTGGGGGAGCAGTACTTC.

The chain employs TRBV4-3 and TRBJ2-3; TRBD2 matches at 7 bases. Per the germline V gene, CDR1 is LGHNA and CDR2 is YSLEER. This CDR3 region has 15 residues. Germline trimming cut 4 bases from V and 3 bases from J; bases unmatched to any gene: 7. The CDR3 coding sequence is TGCGCCAGCAGCCCCTGGGACTATCAAACAGATACGCAGTATTTT. It yields the protein CASSPWDYQTDTQYF.

In its sample, this clone was seen once. Written as DNA, the CDR3 is TGTGCCATCAGCTGGGGGGCAGCAGGGCAGGACGAGCAGTACTTC. This translates into CAISWGAAGQDEQYF. The gene calls are TRBV10-3 and TRBJ2-7; D may match TRBD1 or TRBD2 (6 bases each). Germline CDR1 is ENHRY and CDR2 is SYGVKD. CDR3 size: 15 residues. With 6 bases removed from V and 5 bases from J, the gap between germline ends came to 20 bases.

This clone was recorded once. This sequence joins TRBV11-1 and TRBJ1-2; tentative D call: TRBD1 (5 bases). V was cut by 5 bases and J by 0 bases, with 16 bases left in between. The CDR3 is made up of 16 amino acids. Germline-derived CDR1 and CDR2 are SGHAT and FQDESV (reference sequence). The CDR3 region is CASSPREGLTNYGYTF. The CDR3 bases are TGTGCCAGCAGCCCCCGGGAGGGGCTAACTAACTATGGCTACACCTTC.

The chain carries TRBV30 and TRBJ2-3; D possibly corresponds to TRBD2 (6 bases). This CDR3 is built from 15 residues. Per germline, CDR1 GTSNPN and CDR2 SVGIG (reference sequence). V lost 1 base to trimming and J lost 3 bases, with 14 bases between them. Here the CDR3 DNA reads TGTGCCTGGAGTGCGGACTACCCTGGGACAGATACGCAGTATTTT. Translated: CAWSADYPGTDTQYF.

This chain connects TRBV28 to TRBJ2-7; 7 bases are shared with TRBD1. The CDR3 extends over 13 amino acids. Germline CDR1 MDHEN, CDR2 SYDVKM. Germline trimming cut 7 bases from V and 3 bases from J; bases unmatched to any gene: 6. CDR3 amino acids: CASTRQGFYEQYF. The CDR3 bases are TGTGCCAGCACCAGACAGGGCTTCTACGAGCAGTACTTC. Filled out from reference TRBV28 and TRBJ2-7, the complete variable domain reads DVKVTQSSRYLVKRTGEKVFLECVQDMDHENMFWYRQDPGLGLRLIYFSYDVKMKEKGDIPEGYSVSREKKERFSLILESASTNQTSMYLCASTRQGFYEQYFGPGTRLTVT.

This clone was picked up a small number of times. Here the CDR3 DNA reads TGCGCCAGCAGCTTGTTGCAGGGCATGAACACTGAAGCTTTCTTT. Protein sequence: CASSLLQGMNTEAFF. The chain employs TRBV5-1 and TRBJ1-1; possible D gene TRBD1, 5 bases. Trimming removed 1 base from V and 0 bases from J, with 10 bases in between. The CDR3 runs 15 residues. The germline V gene encodes CDR1 SGHRS and CDR2 YFSETQ.

This clone appeared a few times. This sequence joins TRBV2 and TRBJ1-4, with 8 bases identical to TRBD1. J lost 9 bases, V lost 3 bases, and 6 bases had no gene match. CDR1 and CDR2 from the germline V gene are SNHLY and FYNNEI. There are 14 residues in the CDR3. The CDR3 nucleotides read TGTGCCAGCAGTGAGGGACAGGCGCCTCAAAAACTGTTTTTT. Translating gives CASSEGQAPQKLFF.

The chain has TRBV18 and TRBJ2-5, with TRBD1 identical over 10 bases. The CDR3 is made up of 13 amino acids. CDR1 is KGHSH, CDR2 LQKENI, per germline. Trimming cost V 6 bases and J 6 bases; bases outside gene matches: 4. The DNA of the CDR3 is TGTGCCAGCTCGGGGACAGGGGAACAGACCCAGTACTTC. Its translation: CASSGTGEQTQYF.

This clone has a single count. The chain links TRBV4-3 to TRBJ1-1; TRBD1 matches at 9 bases. Trimming cost V 0 bases and J 4 bases; bases outside gene matches: 12. CDR1 LGHNA and CDR2 YSLEER come from the germline V gene. This CDR3 is built from 18 residues. For the CDR3, the DNA is TGCGCCAGCAGCCAAGATTTTGGGGGACAGGGATGGGGCACTGAAGCTTTCTTT. Encoded protein: CASSQDFGGQGWGTEAFF.

The V and J genes are TRBV6-1 and TRBJ2-3; 12 bases are a match to TRBD2. The CDR3 runs 15 residues. Trimming took 4 bases from V and 3 from J; bases not matched to a gene: 2. Germline-derived CDR1 and CDR2 are MNHNS and SASEGT. The CDR3 protein is CASSATSGRTDTQYF. The CDR3 coding sequence is TGTGCCAGCAGTGCGACTAGCGGGAGAACAGATACGCAGTATTTT.

The rearrangement links TRBV2 to TRBJ2-5, with TRBD2 as a possible D gene (6 bases). Germline lookup yields CDR1 SNHLY and CDR2 FYNNEI. Trimming stripped 5 bases from V and 7 bases from J, with 14 bases between. This CDR3 is built from 13 residues. The CDR3 nucleotides read TGTGCCAGCAGTCGGGACTCCTCTGGGACCCAGTACTTC. Its translation is CASSRDSSGTQYF. Full variable domain (remainder filled in from reference TRBV2 and TRBJ2-5): EPEVTQTPSHQVTQMGQEVILRCVPISNHLYFYWYRQILGQKVEFLVSFYNNEISEKSEIFDDQFSVERPDGSNFTLKIRSTKLEDSAMYFCASSRDSSGTQYFGPGTRLLVL.

This clone appeared a few times. This chain uses TRBV6-1 with TRBJ1-5, with unresolved D. Between the trimmed V and J ends, which lost 2 bases and 6 bases, there was a span of 17 bases. The CDR3 loop spans 16 amino acids. Germline values: CDR1 MNHNS, CDR2 SASEGT. The CDR3 reads CASSEFNRGVSQPQHF. The CDR3 DNA reads as TGTGCCAGCAGTGAATTTAATCGTGGGGTTTCTCAGCCCCAGCATTTT.

This chain joins TRBV7-2 and TRBJ1-1; D possibly corresponds to TRBD1 (6 bases). There are 14 residues in the CDR3. V shed 5 bases and J shed 4 bases, with 14 bases lying between them. The germline gives CDR1 SGHTA, CDR2 FQGNSA. CDR3 sequence (DNA): TGTGCCAGCAGCGTACAGGGAATGGGCACTGAAGCTTTCTTT. It translates to CASSVQGMGTEAFF.

This clone was picked up one time. The J gene is TRBJ1-1, the V gene TRBV14; D not resolved. Trimming took 1 base from V and 11 from J, leaving 14 bases between them. Germline V CDR1 and CDR2: SGHDN, FVKESK. This CDR3 region has 13 residues. The CDR3 DNA reads TGTGCCAGCAGCCAAGTGATCGGGCGTGAGGCTTTCTTT. It codes for CASSQVIGREAFF.

The V gene is TRBV19, the J gene TRBJ2-1; no firm D call. V was cut by 4 bases and J by 0 bases, with 10 bases left in between. Germline V CDR1 and CDR2: LNHDA, SQIVND (reference sequence). This CDR3 comprises 15 residues. CDR3 amino acids: CASSKAESSYNEQFF. CDR3 coding DNA: TGTGCCAGTAGTAAGGCAGAGAGCTCCTACAATGAGCAGTTCTTC.